The 23 T cell receptor beta chains given below trace back to one sample, sequenced in a study of blood T cells in healthy people across ages. For the second PCR, which ran for roughly 7 to 11 cycles, a sample-barcoded 5' primer and a J-beta primer mix were used. TCRdb called the 5' RACE reads again in MiXCR, with one record for every CDR3 protein. Here the sample spans some 700,000 distinct CDR3 sequences, 20% to 25% being singletons. Sample: blood. The receptors stem from an older man in good health.

This clonotype was observed once. The CDR3 reads CATFAGVTYNEQFF. CDR3 nucleotides: TGTGCCACCTTCGCGGGGGTAACCTACAATGAGCAGTTCTTC. J is TRBJ2-1 and V is TRBV10-3; 7 bases fit TRBD2. Germline assignment: CDR1 ENHRY and CDR2 SYGVKD. After removal of 10 bases from V and 2 bases from J, the junction contained 8 bases not matched to a gene. This CDR3 is 14 amino acids long.

This sequence joins TRBV4-1 and TRBJ2-2; D might be TRBD1 (5 bases). Germline CDR1 is MGHRA and CDR2 is YSYEKL. The V gene lost 4 bases and the J gene lost 0 bases, with 15 bases spanning the gap. The CDR3 contains 17 residues. DNA for the CDR3: TGCGCCAGCAGCCCGGATCTTTGGGGCGCGAACACCGGGGAGCTGTTTTTT. This codes for CASSPDLWGANTGELFF.

The J gene is TRBJ2-3, the V gene TRBV12-3 or TRBV12-4; D is undetermined. Trimming removed 6 bases at V and 3 bases at J, with 10 bases between. CDR3 length: 13 amino acids. Here the CDR3 DNA reads TGTGCCAGCAGGGGTTTTAGTACAGATACGCAGTATTTT. Its translation is CASRGFSTDTQYF.

V is TRBV3-1 and J is TRBJ2-5; D may be TRBD2 (6 bases). With 3 bases removed from V and 2 bases from J, the gap between germline ends came to 7 bases. This CDR3 has 13 amino acids. CDR1 and CDR2 from the germline V gene are LGHDT and YNNKEL (reference sequence). CDR3: CASSQTRQETQYF. The CDR3 DNA reads as TGTGCCAGCAGCCAGACTAGACAAGAGACCCAGTACTTC.

Remarks on this clonotype: One junction end disagrees with the germline gene, perhaps due to a read error. The rearrangement uses TRBV5-6 and TRBJ2-3; D gene uncertain. The CDR3 is 11 residues long. The germline CDR1 and CDR2 sequences are SGHDT and YYEEEE. CDR3 in DNA: TGTGCCGGCAGCTTTGCAGATACGCAGTATTTT. Translation gives CAGSFADTQYF.

The chain combines TRBV19 with TRBJ1-2, with 7 bases aligning to TRBD1. The CDR3 runs to 16 residues. Germline CDR1 is LNHDA and CDR2 is SQIVND (reference sequence). With 5 bases clipped from V and 0 bases from J, the junction kept 9 bases outside the gene matches. The CDR3 spells CASSPTTDRANYGYTF. The CDR3 bases are TGTGCCAGTAGTCCAACCACAGACAGGGCTAACTATGGCTACACCTTC.

This clonotype occurred a few times. The chain combines TRBV20-1 with TRBJ2-3; no reliable D call. CDR3 length equals 13 residues. Germline V CDR1 and CDR2: DFQATT, SNEGSKA (reference sequence). V dropped 0 bases and J dropped 0 bases, with 4 bases sitting between them. CDR3 sequence (DNA): TGCAGTGCTAGAGAGGCCAGCACAGATACGCAGTATTTT. Translating gives CSAREASTDTQYF.

This clonotype has a handful of counts. This sequence joins TRBV19 and TRBJ1-5; D ambiguous. CDR3 length: 15 residues. The V end lost 5 bases, the J end lost 4 bases, and 15 bases lay between the germline ends. Germline V gene lookup returns CDR1 LNHDA and CDR2 SQIVND (reference sequence). The CDR3 DNA follows: TGTGCCAGTAGTCCTAACTTCGTGGGGAATCAGCCCCAGCATTTT. It codes for CASSPNFVGNQPQHF.

The gene calls are TRBV2 and TRBJ2-1, with 10 nucleotides matching TRBD2. Germline V gives CDR1 SNHLY, CDR2 FYNNEI. The CDR3 is 15 amino acids. V was pared by 4 bases and J by 5 bases, with 5 bases of the junction left unmatched. CDR3 sequence (DNA): TGTGCCAGCAGTGGCCTAGCGGGAGTTAACAATGAGCAGTTCTTC. This codes for CASSGLAGVNNEQFF.

The chain joins TRBV15 to TRBJ2-1, with D possibly TRBD1 on 6 matching bases. V gave up 3 bases and J gave up 6 bases, with 21 bases separating them. The CDR3 covers 17 residues. Germline V gives CDR1 LNHNV, CDR2 YYDKDF (reference sequence). CDR3 loop: CATSSLHLGGFGNEQFF. The CDR3 region has the DNA TGTGCCACCAGCAGCCTACACTTAGGGGGATTCGGCAATGAGCAGTTCTTC. The variable domain in full, completed from reference TRBV15 and TRBJ2-1, reads DAMVIQNPRYQVTQFGKPVTLSCSQTLNHNVMYWYQQKSSQAPKLLFHYYDKDFNNEADTPDNFQSRRPNTSFCFLDIRSPGLGDTAMYLCATSSLHLGGFGNEQFFGPGTRLTVL.

The genes are TRBV3-1 and TRBJ2-5, with D unresolved. The J call is uncertain, as TRBJ2-7 better fits the DNA end. The CDR3 extends over 12 amino acids. CDR1 LGHDT and CDR2 YNNKEL come from the germline V gene (reference sequence). The chain's CDR3 is CASSQDSCEQYF. CDR3 DNA sequence: TGTGCCAGCAGCCAAGATAGCTGCGAGCAGTACTTC.

In its sample, this clonotype was seen many times. The chain employs TRBV4-3 and TRBJ1-4; D remains ambiguous. The CDR3 loop spans 16 amino acids. CDR1 LGHNA and CDR2 YSLEER come from the germline V gene. Trimming cost V 0 bases and J 7 bases, with 15 bases left between them. CDR3 protein: CASSQEADLGREKLFF. In DNA form, the CDR3 reads TGCGCCAGCAGCCAAGAAGCCGACCTAGGCCGTGAAAAACTGTTTTTT.

This clonotype came up a few times. The V gene is TRBV20-1, the J gene TRBJ1-1; no definite D call. Trimming took off 6 bases at V and 7 bases at J, with 18 bases between the two ends. In germline, CDR1 is DFQATT, CDR2 SNEGSKA (reference sequence). The CDR3 has 13 residues. CDR3 nucleotide sequence: TGCAGTGCAACGGCTGGACCGAAGGGTGAAGCTTTCTTT. The encoded protein is CSATAGPKGEAFF.

The rearrangement uses TRBV7-3 and TRBJ2-5, with D possibly TRBD1 on 5 matching bases. The V end was cut by 3 bases, the J end by 2 bases, with 13 bases between. The CDR3 loop spans 15 amino acids. The germline V gene encodes CDR1 SGHTA and CDR2 FQGTGA. The CDR3 coding sequence is TGTGCCAGCAGCTTGCAGGGCAGGATTCAAGAGACCCAGTACTTC. Amino acids: CASSLQGRIQETQYF.

V gene TRBV7-2 combines with J gene TRBJ2-5; the D gene is possibly TRBD2 (5 bases). The J call could be wrong; TRBJ2-1 is a better fit for the DNA end. The CDR3 loop spans 13 amino acids. Germline loops: CDR1 SGHTA, CDR2 FQGNSA. The CDR3 DNA sequence: TGTGCCAGCAGCCCGCGAACTAGGAGTGAGCAGTTCTTC. This gives the protein CASSPRTRSEQFF.

Only a few counts were recorded for this clonotype. At one of its ends the junction is not consistent with the germline gene, which may arise from a read error. The chain recombines TRBV27 with TRBJ1-6; a weak D match, TRBD1 (5 bases). Germline CDR1 reads MNHEY; CDR2 reads SMNVEV (reference sequence). The CDR3 contains 15 residues. The CDR3 protein is CASSALRGVGSPPHF. The CDR3 DNA sequence: TGTGCCAGCAGCGCGCTTAGGGGAGTGGGATCACCCCCCCACTTT.

CDR3 protein: CASTRGSTQETQYF. Here the CDR3 DNA reads TGTGCCAGCACCCGGGGGTCAACTCAAGAGACCCAGTACTTC. The gene calls are TRBV12-3 or TRBV12-4 and TRBJ2-5, with a tentative D call TRBD2 (6 bases). CDR3 length equals 14 residues. Trimming pared 7 bases from V and 2 bases from J, leaving 14 bases between.

V and J are TRBV29-1 and TRBJ1-2; 8 nucleotides match TRBD1. The length of the CDR3 is 14 residues. Germline V gives CDR1 SQVTM, CDR2 ANQGSEA. V gave up 6 bases and J gave up 2 bases; unmatched junction bases: 8. The CDR3 DNA reads as TGCAGCGTCGTAGGCAGGGGGCGCAACTATGGCTACACCTTC. Translated: CSVVGRGRNYGYTF.

The sample holds a few counts of this clonotype. The genes are TRBV10-3 and TRBJ1-5; a weak D match, TRBD1 (5 bases). Germline values: CDR1 ENHRY, CDR2 SYGVKD. V was pared by 0 bases and J by 3 bases, with 9 bases between. The length of the CDR3 is 15 residues. CDR3 amino acids: CAISESGGNNQPQHF. In DNA form, the CDR3 reads TGTGCCATCAGTGAGTCCGGGGGGAACAATCAGCCCCAGCATTTT.

This clonotype was seen more than once but under ten times. The rearrangement uses TRBV15 and TRBJ2-5, with D unresolved. The V end lost 0 bases, the J end lost 5 bases, and 7 bases lay between the germline ends. The CDR3 is made up of 13 amino acids. Germline V gives CDR1 LNHNV, CDR2 YYDKDF (reference sequence). The CDR3 loop is CATSREGIETQYF. For the CDR3, the DNA is TGTGCCACCAGCAGAGAAGGGATTGAGACCCAGTACTTC.

This clonotype has just a few counts. The rearrangement uses TRBV5-1 and TRBJ2-3; D is unclear. V was shortened by 0 bases and J by 4 bases, with 9 bases between the two germline ends. The CDR3 loop spans 14 amino acids. CDR1 SGHRS and CDR2 YFSETQ come from the germline V gene. CDR3 loop: CASSLGLVADTQYF. In DNA, the CDR3 is TGCGCCAGCAGCTTGGGTTTGGTTGCAGATACGCAGTATTTT.

In its sample, this clonotype was seen a few times. The V gene is TRBV15, the J gene TRBJ1-3; no firm D call. Per germline, CDR1 LNHNV and CDR2 YYDKDF (reference sequence). V was cut by 0 bases and J by 5 bases, with 8 bases left in between. CDR3 length equals 14 residues. CDR3 region: CATSRDRRRNTIYF. As DNA, the CDR3 is TGTGCCACCAGCAGAGATCGGAGGAGAAACACCATATATTTT. Full variable domain (remainder filled in from reference TRBV15 and TRBJ1-3): DAMVIQNPRYQVTQFGKPVTLSCSQTLNHNVMYWYQQKSSQAPKLLFHYYDKDFNNEADTPDNFQSRRPNTSFCFLDIRSPGLGDTAMYLCATSRDRRRNTIYFGEGSWLTVV.

V gene TRBV12-3 or TRBV12-4 combines with J gene TRBJ2-5; D is undetermined. CDR3 size: 12 residues. Between the trimmed V and J ends, which lost 4 bases and 4 bases, there was a span of 7 bases. The chain's CDR3 is CASSSPVETQYF. The CDR3 DNA follows: TGTGCCAGCAGTTCCCCCGTAGAGACCCAGTACTTC.